Listed below are T cell receptor beta chains from one sample, sequenced in a study of T cells in Graves' hyperthyroidism and ophthalmopathy. TCRdb processed the multiplex PCR reads anew with MiXCR; each CDR3 protein has one entry. The top ten clones hold around 47% of a sample with around 340,000 distinct CDR3 sequences, about 18% of them seen once. Source material: blood. The receptor source for this set is a woman aged 45-59 years with Graves' hyperthyroidism. Each CDR3 is given with its conserved first and last residue. The D gene is left open where the match is weak. Size tells how often a clone was seen (once, few, many) or the class of an expanded clone, and some rows leave it out.

d_gene,v_gene,j_gene,abundance,CDR3aa,CDR3nt
.,TRBV6-1,TRBJ2-7,many,CASSDSSSYEQYF,TGTGCCAGCAGTGATAGCTCTTCCTACGAGCAGTACTTC
TRBD1,TRBV28,TRBJ1-4,.,CASSSGTATNEKLFF,TGTGCCAGCAGTTCTGGGACAGCAACTAATGAAAAACTGTTTTTT
.,TRBV20-1,TRBJ2-4,.,CSARETGGRRAINIQYF,TGCAGTGCTAGAGAGACAGGAGGCAGGCGAGCTATAAACATTCAGTACTTC
TRBD2,TRBV6-2/TRBV6-3,TRBJ2-1,few,CASSRLAGLGNEQFF,TGTGCCAGCAGCCGACTAGCGGGGCTTGGCAATGAGCAGTTCTTC
.,TRBV7-2,TRBJ2-5,.,CASSLDFGTQYF,TGTGCCAGCAGCTTAGATTTTGGGACCCAGTACTTC
.,TRBV5-1,TRBJ1-4,few,CASSLAGREGEKLFF,TGCGCCAGCAGCTTGGCCGGCAGGGAGGGCGAAAAACTGTTTTTT
TRBD1,TRBV20-1,TRBJ1-4,.,CSAEPIRDRANEKLFF,TGCAGTGCAGAACCGATCCGGGACAGGGCTAATGAAAAACTGTTTTTT
TRBD1,TRBV12-3/TRBV12-4,TRBJ2-4,.,CASSRQGAKNIQYF,TGTGCCAGCAGCCGACAGGGGGCCAAAAACATTCAGTACTTC
.,TRBV7-8,TRBJ2-4,.,CASSLELGAENIQYF,TGTGCCAGCAGCTTAGAATTGGGGGCCGAAAACATTCAGTACTTC
TRBD1,TRBV5-5,TRBJ1-1,many,CASRMGQGENTEAFF,TGTGCCAGCAGAATGGGACAGGGGGAAAACACTGAAGCTTTCTTT
.,TRBV6-8,TRBJ1-3,.,CASPVPLRQGNTIYF,TGTGCCAGCCCTGTTCCTCTCCGACAAGGAAACACCATATATTTT
TRBD1,TRBV4-1,TRBJ2-3,few,CASSGDRAVDTQYF,TGCGCCAGCAGCGGGGACAGGGCAGTAGATACGCAGTATTTT
.,TRBV19,TRBJ2-2,.,CASSIQGDGELFF,TGTGCCAGTAGTATACAGGGCGACGGGGAGCTGTTTTTT
TRBD1,TRBV18,TRBJ1-5,few,CASSAEQGPNQPQHF,TGTGCCAGCTCAGCGGAACAGGGGCCGAATCAGCCCCAGCATTTT
TRBD1,TRBV10-3,TRBJ1-2,.,CAITPAGGANYGYTF,TGTGCCATCACCCCCGCAGGGGGCGCGAACTATGGCTACACCTTC
.,TRBV2,TRBJ2-2,.,CASSERQLNTGELFF,TGTGCCAGCAGTGAAAGGCAGTTGAACACCGGGGAGCTGTTTTTT
.,TRBV5-1,TRBJ1-5,few,CASSLEGSRGQPQHF,TGCGCCAGCAGCTTGGAGGGCTCCAGGGGTCAGCCCCAGCATTTT
.,TRBV12-3/TRBV12-4,TRBJ2-3,many,CASSLGPRTDTQYF,TGTGCCAGCAGTCTAGGACCGCGGACAGATACGCAGTATTTT
.,TRBV12-3/TRBV12-4,TRBJ2-1,many,CASRTGRGGNEQFF,TGTGCCAGCAGAACGGGACGTGGAGGCAATGAGCAGTTCTTC
TRBD1,TRBV19,TRBJ1-2,few,CASSIGDSYGYTF,TGTGCCAGTAGTATAGGGGACAGCTATGGCTACACCTTC
.,TRBV11-2,TRBJ2-4,many,CASSGGGKNIQYF,TGTGCCAGTTCAGGGGGGGGCAAAAACATTCAGTACTTC
.,TRBV5-1,TRBJ1-1,many,CASSLAGPPDTEAFF,TGCGCCAGCAGCTTGGCCGGGCCCCCCGACACTGAAGCTTTCTTT
.,TRBV27,TRBJ2-5,few,CASSLTRQGGETQYF,TGTGCCAGCAGTTTAACGCGACAGGGAGGCGAGACCCAGTACTTC
.,TRBV27,TRBJ2-6,.,CASSPRGATSGANVLTF,TGTGCCAGCAGCCCCCGGGGCGCCACCTCTGGGGCCAACGTCCTGACTTTC
TRBD2,TRBV27,TRBJ2-1,few,CASSLKGGSTEFF,TGTGCCAGCAGTTTAAAAGGCGGGAGTACGGAGTTCTTC
.,TRBV7-9,TRBJ2-7,few,CASSLDEGYEQYF,TGTGCCAGCAGCTTAGATGAGGGTTACGAGCAGTACTTC
.,TRBV5-1,TRBJ1-3,many,CASSEGGSGNTIYF,TGCGCCAGCAGCGAGGGGGGCTCTGGAAACACCATATATTTT
.,TRBV30,TRBJ2-2,few,CAWSIGTANTGELFF,TGTGCCTGGAGTATAGGGACGGCGAACACCGGGGAGCTGTTTTTT
.,TRBV5-1,TRBJ2-2,.,CASSLTQGEDYAGELFF,TGCGCCAGCAGCTTGACCCAGGGGGAGGACTATGCCGGGGAGCTGTTTTTT
TRBD1,TRBV2,TRBJ2-6,few,CASSSNPGVGQGRSGANVLTF,TGTGCCAGCAGTTCTAACCCCGGGGTAGGACAGGGGCGCTCTGGGGCCAACGTCCTGACTTTC
TRBD1,TRBV18,TRBJ1-5,.,CASSPGQDPQPQHF,TGTGCCAGCTCACCCGGACAGGATCCTCAGCCCCAGCATTTT
.,TRBV7-2,TRBJ2-5,few,CASSVRARREETQYF,TGTGCCAGCAGCGTTCGAGCTCGGAGAGAAGAGACCCAGTACTTC
.,TRBV6-1,TRBJ2-3,.,CASTPGDSRTDTQYF,TGTGCCAGCACCCCGGGGGATTCTCGCACAGATACGCAGTATTTT
.,TRBV5-6,TRBJ2-1,once,CASSPYGAWDDEQFF,TGTGCCAGCAGCCCATACGGGGCGTGGGACGATGAGCAGTTCTTC
TRBD2,TRBV5-1,TRBJ2-5,once,CASSLAPGLAAQETQYF,TGCGCCAGCAGCTTGGCCCCGGGACTAGCGGCCCAAGAGACCCAGTACTTC
TRBD1,TRBV5-1,TRBJ1-4,.,CASSLAGTGEEEKLFF,TGCGCCAGCAGCTTGGCCGGGACAGGGGAGGAAGAAAAACTGTTTTTT
.,TRBV20-1,TRBJ2-5,.,CSAQASPQETQYF,TGCAGTGCTCAGGCGTCCCCCCAAGAGACCCAGTACTTC
.,TRBV20-1,TRBJ1-3,.,CSAGAGSNSGNTIYF,TGCAGTGCTGGAGCAGGGTCTAACTCTGGAAACACCATATATTTT